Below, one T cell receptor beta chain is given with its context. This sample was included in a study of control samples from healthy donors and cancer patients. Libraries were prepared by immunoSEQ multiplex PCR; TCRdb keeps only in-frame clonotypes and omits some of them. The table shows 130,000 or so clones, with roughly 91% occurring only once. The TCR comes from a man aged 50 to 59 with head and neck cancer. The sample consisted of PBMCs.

CDR3 in DNA: TGTGCCACCAGTGACCCTCGAGCTCCCGGGACAGGGGTGTATGAGCAGTTCTTC. Translating gives CATSDPRAPGTGVYEQFF. The chain couples TRBV24-1 to TRBJ2-1; 10 bases map to TRBD1. Germline assignment: CDR1 KGHDR and CDR2 SFDVKD. With V trimmed by 4 bases and J by 8 bases, 16 bases remained unmatched. CDR3 length: 18 residues.